This T cell receptor beta chain was recovered during a study of cytomegalovirus exposure and HLA in healthy donors. Study overall: Some 85 million unique TCRs from HLA-typed donors were held in an early data release. Falling in the Caucasian-associated ancestry cluster were 80% to 90% of approximately 410 genotyped donors. General study findings and limits: Later work showed greater clonal expansion in HLA-associated TCR beta chains than in equally common others. Productive rates of about 87% or about 30% were seen for most TCR beta V segments in an earlier analysis.

It was with 60 Vbeta and 13 Jbeta primers that the PCR ran. TCRdb's copy holds only in-frame clones and misses some; the assay was immunoSEQ multiplex PCR. The table lists approximately 160,000 clones, roughly four fifths of them singletons. Worth noting for this clone: The target antigen is unknown. Other nucleotide sequences in the sample specify the same CDR3.

Germline V gene lookup returns CDR1 SGHTA and CDR2 FQGTGA. The V end was cut by 0 bases, the J end by 4 bases, with 10 bases between. CDR3 size: 15 residues. The receptor was isolated from a man in his late teens or twenties in good health and CMV-seronegative. The sequencing input was PBMCs. V gene TRBV7-3 combines with J gene TRBJ2-1; weak D call: TRBD2 (6 bases). This chain's CDR3 is CASSLTGGGYNEQFF. The DNA for the CDR3 is TGTGCCAGCAGCTTAACGGGAGGCGGTTACAATGAGCAGTTCTTC.